Listed here are 4 T cell receptor beta chains from one sample, sequenced in a study of identical twins listed by TCRdb under 2016. The protocol used for the library was 5' RACE. The run used an Illumina HiSeq 2000. TCRdb reprocessing: public reads trimmed at Q25 with fastp, clones called with MiXCR, in-frame beta chains kept. Here each entry gathers all rows of one CDR3 protein and keeps the most common genes and DNA. The sample yields under 900,000 distinct CDR3 sequences; more than 9% were counted once. Roughly 1.6% of the sample rests with the top ten. These same data were also listed under a study on yellow fever vaccine responses in identical twins.

Material: PBMCs. All receptors come from a woman between 18 and 30 years old in good health.

The chain joins TRBV5-1 to TRBJ2-1; maybe TRBD1 (6 bases). The CDR3 has 15 amino acids. The V end lost 3 bases, the J end lost 9 bases, and 19 bases lay between the germline ends. CDR1 is SGHRS, CDR2 YFSETQ, per germline. The CDR3 nucleotides read TGCGCCAGCAGCTCACGGGTAACAGGGTATGGTGAGCAGTTCTTC. Amino acid sequence: CASSSRVTGYGEQFF.

The chain employs TRBV4-1 and TRBJ2-2; the D call may be TRBD1 or TRBD2 (5 bases each). V lost 5 bases to trimming and J lost 1 base, with 14 bases between them. The germline V gene has CDR1 MGHRA and CDR2 YSYEKL. The CDR3 totals 16 residues. For the CDR3, the DNA is TGCGCCAGCAGCGCGAGTGGGACCTTGAACACCGGGGAGCTGTTTTTT. Translation: CASSASGTLNTGELFF.

This chain joins TRBV9 and TRBJ1-1; weak D call: TRBD1 (6 bases). The CDR3 covers 15 residues. The germline V gene has CDR1 SGDLS and CDR2 YYNGEE. V was pared by 0 bases and J by 2 bases, with 11 bases between. The DNA of the CDR3 is TGTGCCAGCAGCGTAGGCCTACAGGGTAACACTGAAGCTTTCTTT. The encoded protein is CASSVGLQGNTEAFF.

This sequence joins TRBV24-1 and TRBJ2-1; TRBD2 aligns across 7 bases. This CDR3 has 18 amino acids. Losses at the gene ends were 3 bases for V and 2 bases for J; bases not matched to a gene: 12. Looked up from germline, CDR1 is KGHDR and CDR2 is SFDVKD. Here the CDR3 reads CATSDPDVGGGTYNEQFF. The CDR3 DNA is TGTGCCACCAGTGATCCCGACGTTGGGGGGGGAACCTACAATGAGCAGTTCTTC.